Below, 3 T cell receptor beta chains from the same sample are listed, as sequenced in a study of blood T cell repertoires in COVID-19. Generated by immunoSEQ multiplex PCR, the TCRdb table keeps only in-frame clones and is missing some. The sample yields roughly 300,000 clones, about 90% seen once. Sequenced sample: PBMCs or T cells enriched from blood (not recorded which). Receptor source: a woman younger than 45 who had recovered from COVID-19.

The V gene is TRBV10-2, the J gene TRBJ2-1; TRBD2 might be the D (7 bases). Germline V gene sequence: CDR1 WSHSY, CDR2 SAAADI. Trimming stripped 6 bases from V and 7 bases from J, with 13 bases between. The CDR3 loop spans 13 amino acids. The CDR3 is CASREGGGNEQFF. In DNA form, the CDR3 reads TGCGCCAGCAGGGAAGGGGGGGGAAATGAGCAGTTCTTC.

The CDR3 sequence is CASRLGGSGKLFF. CDR3 nucleotide sequence: TGTGCCAGCAGGCTTGGAGGGAGCGGAAAACTGTTTTTT. This chain joins TRBV28 and TRBJ1-4; D not certain. The CDR3 runs to 13 residues. The germline V and J ends were trimmed by 6 bases and 10 bases, with 15 bases remaining between them. Germline V lookup: CDR1 MDHEN, CDR2 SYDVKM.

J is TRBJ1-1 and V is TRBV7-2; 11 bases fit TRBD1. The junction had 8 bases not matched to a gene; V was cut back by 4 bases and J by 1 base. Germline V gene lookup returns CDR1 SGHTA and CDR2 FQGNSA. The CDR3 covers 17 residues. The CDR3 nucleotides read TGTGCCAGCAGCTGGGGCGGGACAGGGGGAAGGAACACTGAAGCTTTCTTT. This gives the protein CASSWGGTGGRNTEAFF.